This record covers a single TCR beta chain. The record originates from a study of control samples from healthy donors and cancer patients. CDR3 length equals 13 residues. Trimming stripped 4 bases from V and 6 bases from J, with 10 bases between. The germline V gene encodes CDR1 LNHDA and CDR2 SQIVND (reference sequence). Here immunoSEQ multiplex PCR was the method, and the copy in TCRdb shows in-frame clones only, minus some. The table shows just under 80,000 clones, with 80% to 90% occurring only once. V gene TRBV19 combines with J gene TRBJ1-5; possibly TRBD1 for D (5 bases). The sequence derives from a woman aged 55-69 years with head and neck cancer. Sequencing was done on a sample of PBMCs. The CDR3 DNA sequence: TGTGCCAGTAGTACAGGGCCCGCTCAGCCCCAGCATTTT. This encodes CASSTGPAQPQHF.